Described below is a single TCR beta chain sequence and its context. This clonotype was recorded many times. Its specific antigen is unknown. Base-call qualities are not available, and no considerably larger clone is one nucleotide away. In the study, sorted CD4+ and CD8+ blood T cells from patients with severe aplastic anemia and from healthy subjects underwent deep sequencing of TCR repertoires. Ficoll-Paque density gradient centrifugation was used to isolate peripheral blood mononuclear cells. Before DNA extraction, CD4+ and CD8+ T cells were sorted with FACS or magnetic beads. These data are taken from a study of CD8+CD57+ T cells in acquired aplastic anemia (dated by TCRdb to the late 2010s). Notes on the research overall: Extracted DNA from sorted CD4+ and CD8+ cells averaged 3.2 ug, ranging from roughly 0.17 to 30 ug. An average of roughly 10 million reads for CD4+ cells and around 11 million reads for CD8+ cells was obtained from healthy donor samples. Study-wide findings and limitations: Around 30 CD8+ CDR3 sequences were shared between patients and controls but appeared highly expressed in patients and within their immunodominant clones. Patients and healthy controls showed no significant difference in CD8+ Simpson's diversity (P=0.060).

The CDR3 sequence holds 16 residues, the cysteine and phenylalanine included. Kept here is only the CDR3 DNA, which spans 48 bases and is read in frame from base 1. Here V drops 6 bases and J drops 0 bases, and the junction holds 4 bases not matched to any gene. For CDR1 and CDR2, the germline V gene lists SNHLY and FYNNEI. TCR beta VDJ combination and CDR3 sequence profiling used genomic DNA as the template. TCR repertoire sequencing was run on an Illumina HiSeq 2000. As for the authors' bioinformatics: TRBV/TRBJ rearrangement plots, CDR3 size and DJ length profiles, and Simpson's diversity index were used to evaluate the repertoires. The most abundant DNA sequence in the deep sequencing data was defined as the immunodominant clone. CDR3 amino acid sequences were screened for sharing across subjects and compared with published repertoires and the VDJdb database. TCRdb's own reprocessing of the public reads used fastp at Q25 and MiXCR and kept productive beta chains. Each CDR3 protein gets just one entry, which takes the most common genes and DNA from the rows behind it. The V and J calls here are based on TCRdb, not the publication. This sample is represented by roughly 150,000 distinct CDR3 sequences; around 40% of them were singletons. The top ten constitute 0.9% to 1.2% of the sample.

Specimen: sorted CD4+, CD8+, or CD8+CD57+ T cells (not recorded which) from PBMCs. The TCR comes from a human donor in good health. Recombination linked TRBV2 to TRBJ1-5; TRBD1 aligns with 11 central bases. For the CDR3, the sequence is CASRGTGGYSNQPQHF. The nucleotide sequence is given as TGTGCCAGCAGAGGGACAGGGGGATATAGCAATCAGCCCCAGCATTTT.